The T cell receptor (beta chain) under discussion was sequenced for a study of memory B cells and T cells in multiple sclerosis. General observations from the study: Shared clonotype counts depended on differing compartment clone-set sizes and were normalized.

Stimulus-free culture yielded autoproliferating CFSE-dim and non-proliferating CFSE-high T cells, each sequenced separately. Fewer than 55 million CFSE-labeled PBMCs were cultured six to eight days unstimulated, then replicate wells were pooled. Without exogenous stimuli, around 0.5 uM CFSE-labeled PBMCs were cultured serum-free. Trimming took off 5 bases at V and 1 base at J, with 8 bases between the two ends. The length of the CDR3 is 13 residues. Germline CDR1 reads SGHAT; CDR2 reads FQNNGV. About this clone itself: Its antigen is still unknown.

Libraries were prepared by immunoSEQ multiplex PCR; TCRdb keeps only in-frame clonotypes and omits some of them. The table records approximately 30,000 clones, 86% of them present only once. Sample: PBMCs from blood kept in culture. This sequence originates from a human donor with multiple sclerosis. The J gene is TRBJ1-1, the V gene TRBV11-2; D call uncertain. CDR3 in amino acids: CASSVTENTEAFF. CDR3 DNA sequence: TGTGCCAGCAGCGTTACAGAGAACACTGAAGCTTTCTTT.